Reported below is one T cell receptor (beta chain). Its target is unknown. The record originates from a study of cytomegalovirus exposure and HLA in healthy donors. Across the study: Later, an analysis reported that the 95 to 150 validation repertoires had used the same platform as the approximately 630 first-cohort repertoires. Study-level results: Most TCR sequences proved rare, with some public TCRs found in many donors. It was 150 or so TCR beta chains that were listed as cytomegalovirus-associated.

CDR3 size: 17 residues. Germline lookup yields CDR1 SGHVS and CDR2 FNYEAQ. V gave up 1 base and J gave up 3 bases; unmatched junction bases: 10. The donors were part of the validation cohort, which consisted of more than 90 subjects and was separate from the first cohort of 666 subjects. Some clones are missing from TCRdb's copy, which holds only in-frame ones; the method was immunoSEQ multiplex PCR. This table holds under 300,000 clones, almost 90% found once. The rearrangement links TRBV7-6 to TRBJ1-2; TRBD1 agrees at 8 bases. Sequencing was carried out using PBMCs. The sequence derives from a woman under 30 in good health and CMV-seronegative. The CDR3 DNA reads TGTGCCAGCAGCTTAGATCCCTCAGGGGGCGGCGACTATGGCTACACCTTC. As protein: CASSLDPSGGGDYGYTF.